This T cell receptor (beta chain) came from a study of blood T cell repertoires in COVID-19. Original methodology: Scientists estimated how many nucleated cells there were by amplifying reference gene primers. Assay: immunoSEQ multiplex PCR; the TCRdb copy retains only in-frame clones and omits some. That table furnishes V, J and clone size, whereas the DNA furnished D and trimming. This table has around 170,000 clones, 86% appearing once. Germline CDR1 and CDR2: MGHRA and YSYEKL. Losses at the gene ends were 1 base for V and 7 bases for J; bases not matched to a gene: 8. The CDR3 contains 16 residues.

The chain uses TRBV4-1 and TRBJ1-4; TRBD1 matches 8 bases. What was sequenced was peripheral blood. This TCR was recovered from a woman in her 70s with acute or convalescent COVID-19. CDR3: CASSQVGTGPLEKLFF. The CDR3 region has the DNA TGCGCCAGCAGCCAAGTGGGGACAGGCCCCCTTGAAAAACTGTTTTTT.